The clone carrying this T cell receptor (beta chain) occurred many times. The antigen is unknown. Looked up from germline, CDR1 is SGHTA and CDR2 is FQGNSA. V dropped 5 bases and J dropped 6 bases, with 11 bases sitting between them. This CDR3 contains 13 residues. The data were taken from a study of T cells in Graves' hyperthyroidism and ophthalmopathy. Turning to the study itself: Peripheral blood was taken when the disease was first diagnosed, before any treatment began. Broader study findings: Most clonotypes expanded in thyroid above 0.001 were likewise present in blood.

The TCR beta CDR3 regions underwent amplification using RNA transcripts as the source. First-round RT-PCR with HTBI primers amplified the TCR CDR3 region. One entry per CDR3 protein results from TCRdb running MiXCR on the multiplex PCR reads. The table has approximately 620,000 distinct CDR3 sequences, roughly a sixth seen once. The sequence came from a woman aged 40 to 50 with Graves' ophthalmopathy. Specimen: blood. J is TRBJ2-1 and V is TRBV7-2; D tentatively fits TRBD1 or TRBD2 (5 bases each). This CDR3 is CASSPGRPNEQFF. The CDR3 coding sequence is TGTGCCAGCAGCCCAGGGAGACCCAATGAGCAGTTCTTC.